These T cell receptor beta chains were read from a single sample in a study of blood T cell repertoires in COVID-19. The table came from immunoSEQ multiplex PCR; TCRdb's copy has only in-frame clones and leaves some out. The data show around 200,000 clones, roughly 87% seen once. Input material: peripheral blood. The source is a man in his forties with active or convalescent COVID-19. Both conserved end residues are part of each CDR3. A D gene is named only where the DNA matches it firmly. Clone size appears in some rows only: once, few, many, or a class for an expanded clone.

abundance	v_gene	d_gene	j_gene	CDR3nt	CDR3aa
.	TRBV11-2	.	TRBJ1-1	TGTGCCAGCAGCCTCGAGCCTCGCGTCGAAGCTTTCTTT	CASSLEPRVEAFF
once	TRBV2	TRBD1	TRBJ2-1	TGTGCCAGCAGTGAAGGGAACAGGGGCCTGGGCAATGAGCAGTTCTTC	CASSEGNRGLGNEQFF
.	TRBV6-5	.	TRBJ1-2	TGTGCCAGCAGTTCGAGGACAGTGGTACCTGATGGCTACACCTTC	CASSSRTVVPDGYTF
.	TRBV15	TRBD2	TRBJ2-1	TGTGCCACCAGCGGCGGGACTAGCGGACACAATGAGCAGTTCTTC	CATSGGTSGHNEQFF
.	TRBV5-1	.	TRBJ2-6	TGCGCCAGCAGCGCGGGGCATGCTTCAGGGGCCAACGTCCTGACTTTC	CASSAGHASGANVLTF
.	TRBV19	.	TRBJ1-2	TGTGCCAGTAGTATAGACCCGTTTAACTATGGCTACACCTTC	CASSIDPFNYGYTF
.	TRBV9	TRBD1	TRBJ1-1	TGTGCCAACGGACAGGGGGCTTGCACTGAAGCTTTCTTT	CANGQGACTEAFF
.	TRBV5-1	TRBD2	TRBJ2-2	TGCGCCAGCAGCCTCGGCGTGGCGGGGGTGAACACCGGGGAGCTGTTTTTT	CASSLGVAGVNTGELFF
.	TRBV5-4	.	TRBJ2-1	TGTGCCAGCAGCTTCGGAGGGATTGAGCAGTTCTTC	CASSFGGIEQFF
once	TRBV27	.	TRBJ2-1	TGTGCCAGCAGTTTAGGACTGATCGGGAATGAGCAGTTCTTC	CASSLGLIGNEQFF
.	TRBV7-2	.	TRBJ1-1	TGTGCCAGCAGCTTAGCGGGGGGGCCGAAGGCTTTCTTT	CASSLAGGPKAFF
.	TRBV24-1	.	TRBJ1-2	TGTGCCACCATCAAAGGGGGGGCCTATGGCTACACCTTC	CATIKGGAYGYTF
.	TRBV6-5	.	TRBJ1-2	TGTGCCAGCAGTCAGGGATTAAACTATGGCTACACCTTC	CASSQGLNYGYTF
.	TRBV5-1	.	TRBJ2-7	TGCGCCAGCAGCTTGCCCAGTTTGTTCGAGCAGTACTTC	CASSLPSLFEQYF
.	TRBV19	.	TRBJ2-1	TGTGCCAGTGGAGCGGCGTACAATGAGCAGTTCTTC	CASGAAYNEQFF
.	TRBV5-1	.	TRBJ1-2	TGCGCCAGCAGCTTCCAAAGAGGACAGCTAGCTTATGGCTACACCTTC	CASSFQRGQLAYGYTF
.	TRBV28	.	TRBJ1-2	TGTGCCAGCAGTCTAACAGGGTGGGGCTCCGGCTACACCTTC	CASSLTGWGSGYTF
.	TRBV28	TRBD1	TRBJ2-7	TGTGCCAGCAGTTTGCCGGGACAGGGGGTCTTCACCTACGAGCAGTACTTC	CASSLPGQGVFTYEQYF
.	TRBV30	TRBD1	TRBJ1-3	TGTGCCTGGAGCTTGACAGGGAACTCTGGAAACACCATATATTTT	CAWSLTGNSGNTIYF
.	TRBV10-3	.	TRBJ2-1	TGTGCCGCCTCAGGGGTACGGAGGAGCTCCTACAATGAGCAGTTCTTC	CAASGVRRSSYNEQFF
.	TRBV28	TRBD1	TRBJ1-2	TGTGCCAGCAGTTGGGAACGGACAGGGAAGTTAGGTGGCTACACCTTC	CASSWERTGKLGGYTF